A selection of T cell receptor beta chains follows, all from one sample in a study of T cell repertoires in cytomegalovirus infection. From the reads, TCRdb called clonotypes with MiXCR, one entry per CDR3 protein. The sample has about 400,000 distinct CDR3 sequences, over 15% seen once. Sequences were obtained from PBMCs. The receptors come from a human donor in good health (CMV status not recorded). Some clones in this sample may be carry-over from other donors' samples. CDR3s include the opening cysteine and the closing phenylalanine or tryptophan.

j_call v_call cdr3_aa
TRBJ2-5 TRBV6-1 CASRTRVKETQYF
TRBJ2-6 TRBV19 CASLLRSSGANVLTF
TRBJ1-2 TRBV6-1 CASSESRTGNLAYGYTF
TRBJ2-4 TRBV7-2 CASSPWAGLLAKNIQYF
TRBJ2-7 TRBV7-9 CASSLNLYEQYF
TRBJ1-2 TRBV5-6 CASSPGWGGRTYGYTF
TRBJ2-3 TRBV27 CASSFRDERYSTDTQYF
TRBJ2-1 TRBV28 CASRRTSGGYNEQFF
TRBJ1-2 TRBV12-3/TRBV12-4 CASSTGGYGYTF
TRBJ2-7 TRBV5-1 CASRDVAGGYSYEQYF
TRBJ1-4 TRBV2 CASTRDSSEKLFF
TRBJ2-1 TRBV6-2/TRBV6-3 CATGGAYNEQFF
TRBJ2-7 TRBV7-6 CASSHASGRAYEQYF
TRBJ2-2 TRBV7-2 CASSSGQVFAGELFF
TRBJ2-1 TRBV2 CASRPTGGRLFF
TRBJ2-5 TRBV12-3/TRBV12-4 CASGSGILGETQYF
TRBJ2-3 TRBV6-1 CASSYRAGRIDTQYF
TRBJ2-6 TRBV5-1 CASSPDSGANVLTF
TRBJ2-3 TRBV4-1 CASSQEGAPRGIRADTQYF
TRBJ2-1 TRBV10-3 CAISEPGLAGLNEQFF
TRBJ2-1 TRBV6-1 CASRWDGLGGNEQFF
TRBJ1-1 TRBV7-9 CASSLEGMGYTEAFF
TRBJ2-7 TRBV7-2 CASSGGGPGEQYF
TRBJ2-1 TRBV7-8 CASSSQSTQTRFF
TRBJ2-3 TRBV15 CATSRGLYGDRGADTQYF
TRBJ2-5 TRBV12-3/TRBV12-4 CASSLGTGETQYF
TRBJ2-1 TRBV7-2 CASSLVPGQSSYNEQFF
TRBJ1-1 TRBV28 CASSPVHQNTEAFF
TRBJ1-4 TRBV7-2 CASSWRGGTNEKLFF
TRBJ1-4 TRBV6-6 CASSPRMGVEKLFF
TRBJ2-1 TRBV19 CASSTLFGGNEQFF
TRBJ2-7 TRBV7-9 CASSLYQGLVEQYF
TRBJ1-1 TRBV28 CASSQRDRPHEAFF
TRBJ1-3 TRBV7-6 CASSASTGTHTIYF
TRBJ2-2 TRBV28 CASSIPGGAGELFF
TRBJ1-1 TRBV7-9 CASSTSRDRGRGMNTEAFF
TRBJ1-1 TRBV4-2 CASSHAGGHTEAFF